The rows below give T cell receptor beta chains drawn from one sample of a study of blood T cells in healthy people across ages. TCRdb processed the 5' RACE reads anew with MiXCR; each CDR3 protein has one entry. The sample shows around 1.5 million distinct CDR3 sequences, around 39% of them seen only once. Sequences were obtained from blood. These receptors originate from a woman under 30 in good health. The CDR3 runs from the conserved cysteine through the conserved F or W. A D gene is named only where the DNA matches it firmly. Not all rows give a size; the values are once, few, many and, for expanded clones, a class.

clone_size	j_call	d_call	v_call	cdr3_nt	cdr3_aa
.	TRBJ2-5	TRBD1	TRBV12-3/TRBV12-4	TGTGCCAGCAGTTCCCCCCAGGGGGCACGGGAGACCCAGTACTTC	CASSSPQGARETQYF
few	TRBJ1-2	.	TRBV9	TGTGCCAGCAGCTCCTGGGGAGGGATGGACTATGGCTACACCTTC	CASSSWGGMDYGYTF
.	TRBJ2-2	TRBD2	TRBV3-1	TGTGCCAGCAGCCATCGCGGGGGGGCGGTGGCCGGGGAGCTGTTTTTT	CASSHRGGAVAGELFF
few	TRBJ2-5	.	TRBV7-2	TGTGCCAGCAGCCTTAATCAAGCGCAGGAGACCCAGTACTTC	CASSLNQAQETQYF
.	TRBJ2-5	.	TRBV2	TGTGCCAGCAGTGAATGGCAGGGCGGAGAGACCCAGTACTTC	CASSEWQGGETQYF
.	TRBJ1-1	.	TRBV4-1	TGCGCCAGCAGCCAAGAGTACAGGGTAAACACTGAAGCTTTCTTT	CASSQEYRVNTEAFF
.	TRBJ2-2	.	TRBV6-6	TGTGCCAGCAGTTATGGGACACTTGGCACCGGGGAGCTGTTTTTT	CASSYGTLGTGELFF
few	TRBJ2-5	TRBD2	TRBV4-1	TGCGCCAGCAGCCAAGTCCCAAGCGGGGGGGCTTTCAATGAGCAGTACTTC	CASSQVPSGGAFNEQYF
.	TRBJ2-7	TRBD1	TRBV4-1	TGCGCCAGCAGCCACAAACAGGGGGCTAATTCCTACGAGCAGTACTTC	CASSHKQGANSYEQYF
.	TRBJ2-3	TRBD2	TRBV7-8	TGTGCCAGCAGCTCCCGCGGACTAGCGGGAGCAGATACGCAGTATTTT	CASSSRGLAGADTQYF
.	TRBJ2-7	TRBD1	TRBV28	TGTGCCTCCGGGACAGGGCTAAACGAGCAGTACTTC	CASGTGLNEQYF